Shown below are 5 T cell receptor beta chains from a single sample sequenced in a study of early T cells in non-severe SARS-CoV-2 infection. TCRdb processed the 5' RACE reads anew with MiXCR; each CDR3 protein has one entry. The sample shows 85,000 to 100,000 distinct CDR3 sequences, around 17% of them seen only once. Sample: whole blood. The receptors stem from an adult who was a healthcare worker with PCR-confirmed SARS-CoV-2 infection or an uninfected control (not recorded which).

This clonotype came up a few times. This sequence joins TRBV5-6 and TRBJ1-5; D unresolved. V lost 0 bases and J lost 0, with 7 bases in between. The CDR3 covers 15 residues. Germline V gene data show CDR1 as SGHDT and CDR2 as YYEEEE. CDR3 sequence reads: CASSLGWASNQPQHF. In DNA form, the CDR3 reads TGTGCCAGCAGCTTGGGTTGGGCTAGCAATCAGCCCCAGCATTTT.

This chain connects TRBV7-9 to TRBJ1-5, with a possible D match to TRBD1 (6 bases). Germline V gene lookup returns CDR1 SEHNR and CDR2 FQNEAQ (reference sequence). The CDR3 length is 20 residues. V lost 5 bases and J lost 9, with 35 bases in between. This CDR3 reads CASSIPFKARTGRRTRPQHF. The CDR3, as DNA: TGTGCCAGCAGCATCCCTTTTAAGGCCCGAACAGGGCGGCGAACTAGGCCCCAGCATTTT.

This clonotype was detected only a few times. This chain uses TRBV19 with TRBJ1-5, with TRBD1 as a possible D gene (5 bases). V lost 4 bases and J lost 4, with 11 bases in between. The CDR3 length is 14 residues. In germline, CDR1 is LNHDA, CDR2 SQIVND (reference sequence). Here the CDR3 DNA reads TGTGCCAGTAGTAACCAGGGTTGGAATCAGCCCCAGCATTTT. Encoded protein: CASSNQGWNQPQHF.

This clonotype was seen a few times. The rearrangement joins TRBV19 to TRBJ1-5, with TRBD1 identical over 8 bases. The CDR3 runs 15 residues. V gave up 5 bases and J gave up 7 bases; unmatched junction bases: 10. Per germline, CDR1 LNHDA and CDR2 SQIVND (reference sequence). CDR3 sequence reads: CASSPVDRGPQPQHF. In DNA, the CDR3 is TGTGCCAGTAGTCCGGTAGACAGGGGCCCCCAGCCCCAGCATTTT.

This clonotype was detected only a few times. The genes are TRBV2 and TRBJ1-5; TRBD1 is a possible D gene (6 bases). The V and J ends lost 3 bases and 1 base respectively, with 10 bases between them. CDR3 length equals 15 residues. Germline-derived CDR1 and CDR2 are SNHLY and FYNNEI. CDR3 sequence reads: CASSDAGASNQPQHF. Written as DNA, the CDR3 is TGTGCCAGCAGTGACGCAGGGGCCAGCAATCAGCCCCAGCATTTT.